This T cell receptor (beta chain) was recovered during a study of identical twins. Study-level points and caveats: It was cross-sectional statistical analysis, not following the same donors, that the conclusions relied on. Partial confounding of zero-insertion analyses by invariant MAIT and iNKT cells was possible. A lower insertion count was a feature of abundant cord blood beta clonotypes, with no such feature in memory repertoires.

Concerning this clonotype: Its antigen is not known.

A universal primer binding site was introduced by template switching. The final cDNA contained unique molecular identifiers. A single record per CDR3 protein comes from TCRdb applying MiXCR to the 5' RACE reads. The sample includes 300,000 to 400,000 distinct CDR3 sequences, 12% of them seen just once. Per germline, CDR1 SGHRS and CDR2 YFSETQ. Trimming at V came to 5 bases and at J to 4 bases, leaving 8 bases not matched to a gene. The CDR3 is 15 amino acids. These sequences were also reported in another study, on yellow fever vaccine responses in identical twins.

The TCR comes from a woman between 18 and 29 years old in good health. The chain links TRBV5-1 to TRBJ2-7, with TRBD1 identical over 11 bases. The sequenced material came from CD8+ T cells sorted from blood. This chain's CDR3 is CASRPGQGAAYEQYF. DNA for the CDR3: TGCGCCAGCAGACCCGGACAGGGGGCGGCTTACGAGCAGTACTTC.